This T cell receptor beta chain was sequenced in a study of blood T cell repertoires in COVID-19 (dated by TCRdb to 2019 to 2021). Background for the entire study: Samples from collaborators originated in the United States, Italy and Spain and spanned both the acute and convalescent phases of COVID-19. Samples were obtained from the ongoing ImmuneRACE study (first 160 participants) and from 1,000 to 1,500 subjects provided by 6 global collaborators. The repertoires were released in a freely available public database intended as a resource for research on the immune response to SARS-CoV-2. The prospective study material was composed of cDNA or gDNA derived from T cells, B-cell-depleted T cells, or PBMCs. Nearly every sample came with metadata listing a de-identified subject ID, COVID-19 status, age in years and sex. The dataset comprised deeply sampled blood TCRbeta repertoires from subjects exposed to, actively infected with, or recovered from COVID-19. HLA class I and class II types, where available, came from metadata supplied by the sample provider rather than from assay-based typing. Here is what the overall study found, with its caveats: The quantity of clinical and demographic metadata differed by source and by participant and was supplied without curation.

Inclusive of the bounding cysteine and phenylalanine, the CDR3 is 17 residues long. The only DNA kept is the CDR3, 51 bases in frame from the first base. Relative to germline, V is missing 1 base and J is missing 2 bases, with 10 bases of the junction outside any gene match. CDR1 LNHDA and CDR2 SQIVND are derived from the germline V gene (reference sequence). At one collaborating source in Seattle, patients were enrolled during active infection and were followed longitudinally through the course of disease. Each collaborating institution followed its own protocols to collect whole blood in K2EDTA tubes. For TCRbeta analysis, collaborators shipped samples in one of three forms: frozen whole blood, isolated PBMCs, or DNA extracted from either of those sample types. Worth noting for this clone: Its antigen has not been determined. No base quality values were provided; no much bigger clone lies one nucleotide off.

TCRbeta CDR3 regions were amplified from genomic DNA using the immunoSEQ Assay, a bias-controlled multiplex PCR. Per the original workflow: Within the assay, amplification of reference gene primers was used to estimate how many nucleated cells each sample contained. To quantify the absolute abundance of each unique TCRbeta CDR3 rearrangement, sequence reads were collapsed and filtered. Productive Simpson clonality was computed per sample as the square root of Simpson's diversity index over productive rearrangements. TCRdb stores this immuneACCESS table with in-frame sequences only. Part of the clones is absent; in the studies checked, under half of the shortfall reflects unresolved V genes, and no reason is known for the rest. V and J calls and clone size come straight from that table; D and trimming were deduced from the DNA. In this sample the table shows about 95,000 clones, 89% of which occur a single time. 4.5% to 5.5% of the sample comes from the top ten.

The chain is assembled from TRBV19 and TRBJ2-5; TRBD1 fits 7 bases in the junction. The clonotype originates from a man aged 60 to 69 with COVID-19, enrolled during active disease. Specimen: peripheral blood. In nucleotides, the sequence is TGTGCCAGTAGTATAGGGCTTAACAGGGGTGGGCAAGAGACCCAGTACTTC. Its translation reads: CASSIGLNRGGQETQYF.